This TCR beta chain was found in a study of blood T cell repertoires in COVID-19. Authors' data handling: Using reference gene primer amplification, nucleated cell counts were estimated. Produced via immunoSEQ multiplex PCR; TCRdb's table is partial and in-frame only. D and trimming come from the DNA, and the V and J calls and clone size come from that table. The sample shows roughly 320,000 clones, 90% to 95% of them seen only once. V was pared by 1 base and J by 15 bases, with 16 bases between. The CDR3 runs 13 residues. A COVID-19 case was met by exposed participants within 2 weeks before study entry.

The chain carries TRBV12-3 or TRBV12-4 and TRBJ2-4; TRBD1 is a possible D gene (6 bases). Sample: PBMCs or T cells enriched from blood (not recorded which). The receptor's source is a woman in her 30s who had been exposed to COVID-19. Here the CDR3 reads CASSLDRDTRWYF. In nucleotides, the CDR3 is TGTGCCAGCAGTTTAGACCGGGACACGAGATGGTACTTC.